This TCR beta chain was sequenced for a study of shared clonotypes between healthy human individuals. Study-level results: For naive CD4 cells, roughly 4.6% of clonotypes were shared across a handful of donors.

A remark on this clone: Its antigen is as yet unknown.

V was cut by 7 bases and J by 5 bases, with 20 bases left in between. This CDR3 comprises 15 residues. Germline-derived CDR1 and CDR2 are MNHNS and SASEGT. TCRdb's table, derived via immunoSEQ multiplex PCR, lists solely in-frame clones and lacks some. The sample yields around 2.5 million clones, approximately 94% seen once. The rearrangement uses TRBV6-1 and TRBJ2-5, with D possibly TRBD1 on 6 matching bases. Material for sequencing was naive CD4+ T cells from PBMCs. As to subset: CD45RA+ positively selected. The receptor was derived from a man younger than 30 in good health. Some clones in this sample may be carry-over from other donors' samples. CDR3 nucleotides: TGTGCCAGCACCCTGAATGGACAGAAGGCCGAGACCCAGTACTTC. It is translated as CASTLNGQKAETQYF.